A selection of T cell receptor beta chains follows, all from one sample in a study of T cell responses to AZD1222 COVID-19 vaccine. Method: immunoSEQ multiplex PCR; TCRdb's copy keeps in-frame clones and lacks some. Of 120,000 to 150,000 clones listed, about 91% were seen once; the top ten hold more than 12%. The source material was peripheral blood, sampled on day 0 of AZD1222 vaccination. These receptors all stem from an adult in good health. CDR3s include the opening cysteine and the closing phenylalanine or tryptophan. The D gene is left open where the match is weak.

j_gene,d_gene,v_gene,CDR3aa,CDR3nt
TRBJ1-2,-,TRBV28,CASSPLIDRNYGYTF,TGTGCCAGCAGTCCGCTGATCGACAGGAACTATGGCTACACCTTC
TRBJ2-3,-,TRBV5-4,CASSLQGATDTQYF,TGTGCCAGCAGCTTGCAAGGGGCCACAGATACGCAGTATTTT
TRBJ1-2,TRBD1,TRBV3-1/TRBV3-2,CASSQEGQGQNYGYTF,TGTGCCAGCAGCCAAGAGGGACAGGGACAAAACTATGGCTACACCTTC
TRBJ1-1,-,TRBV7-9,CAIARAPGTEAFF,TGTGCTATTGCAAGGGCCCCGGGGACTGAAGCTTTCTTT
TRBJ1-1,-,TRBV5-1,CASTAGENTEAFF,TGCGCCAGCACCGCAGGAGAGAACACTGAAGCTTTCTTT
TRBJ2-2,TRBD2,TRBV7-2,CASSLTSGANTGELFF,TGTGCCAGCAGCTTAACTAGCGGGGCGAACACCGGGGAGCTGTTTTTT
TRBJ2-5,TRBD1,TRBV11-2,CASRRTGRETQYF,TGTGCCAGCAGACGGACAGGGAGGGAGACCCAGTACTTC
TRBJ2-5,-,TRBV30,CAWSVSVPETQYF,TGTGCCTGGAGTGTATCAGTCCCAGAGACCCAGTACTTC
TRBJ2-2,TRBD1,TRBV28,CASSTGQGTGELFF,TGTGCCAGCAGTACGGGACAGGGAACCGGGGAGCTGTTTTTT
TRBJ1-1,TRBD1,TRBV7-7,CASSLNRDSEAFF,TGTGCTAGCAGCTTGAACCGGGACAGTGAAGCTTTCTTT
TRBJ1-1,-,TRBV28,CASSVRGWGFEAFF,TGTGCCAGCAGTGTCCGGGGGTGGGGCTTTGAAGCTTTCTTT